Each of the 31 T cell receptor beta chains below was sequenced from the same sample in a study of breast tumors, draining lymph nodes, adjacent tissues. In TCRdb, the multiplex PCR reads were re-called with MiXCR into one record per CDR3 protein. Of 20,000 to 30,000 distinct CDR3 sequences in the sample, roughly three quarters were seen once. The specimen was tumor-adjacent breast tissue. These receptors were taken from a female donor with breast cancer. Some clones in this sample may be carry-over from other donors' samples.

The chain carries TRBV28 and TRBJ1-4; D call uncertain. The germline V gene has CDR1 MDHEN and CDR2 SYDVKM. V dropped 6 bases and J dropped 5 bases, with 16 bases sitting between them. The CDR3 consists of 15 residues. The CDR3 is CASSPDLTGNEKLFF. The CDR3 coding sequence is TGTGCCAGCAGCCCTGACCTGACCGGGAATGAAAAACTGTTTTTT. Combining the CDR3 with reference TRBV28 and TRBJ1-4 gives the whole variable domain DVKVTQSSRYLVKRTGEKVFLECVQDMDHENMFWYRQDPGLGLRLIYFSYDVKMKEKGDIPEGYSVSREKKERFSLILESASTNQTSMYLCASSPDLTGNEKLFFGSGTQLSVL.

The chain carries TRBV7-2 and TRBJ1-2; D remains ambiguous. This CDR3 region has 15 residues. CDR1 SGHTA and CDR2 FQGNSA come from the germline V gene. V gave up 5 bases and J gave up 4 bases, with 17 bases separating them. The CDR3 region has the DNA TGTGCCAGCAGCCCGAGACTGAGACCCGGCTATGGCTACACCTTC. It specifies CASSPRLRPGYGYTF.

The rearrangement uses TRBV9 and TRBJ1-2; 9 bases are shared with TRBD1. V lost 3 bases, J lost 7 bases, and 10 bases stayed unmatched. CDR3 length equals 15 residues. CDR1 is SGDLS, CDR2 YYNGEE, per germline. CDR3 coding DNA: TGTGCCAGCAGCGCATCCGGGACAGGGTTGACTGGCTACACCTTC. It yields the protein CASSASGTGLTGYTF. Full variable domain (remainder filled in from reference TRBV9 and TRBJ1-2): DSGVTQTPKHLITATGQRVTLRCSPRSGDLSVYWYQQSLDQGLQFLIQYYNGEERAKGNILERFSAQQFPDLHSELNLSSLELGDSALYFCASSASGTGLTGYTFGSGTRLTVV.

This clonotype was seen more than once but under ten times. The chain links TRBV6-5 to TRBJ1-6; unclear D gene. The germline V and J ends were trimmed by 0 bases and 0 bases, with 9 bases remaining between them. Germline V gene data show CDR1 as MNHEY and CDR2 as SVGAGI. This CDR3 comprises 17 residues. The CDR3 protein is CASSYSPTDSYNSPLHF. The CDR3 DNA reads as TGTGCCAGCAGTTACTCACCCACAGACTCCTATAATTCACCCCTCCACTTT.

The V gene is TRBV29-1, the J gene TRBJ2-1, with D possibly TRBD2 on 5 matching bases. This CDR3 comprises 12 residues. V lost 6 bases, J lost 4 bases, and 10 bases lay in between. Germline V gene sequence: CDR1 SQVTM, CDR2 ANQGSEA. The CDR3 is CSVDLNYNEQFF. CDR3 nucleotides: TGCAGCGTGGACTTAAATTACAATGAGCAGTTCTTC.

This chain joins TRBV5-1 and TRBJ2-3, with D perhaps TRBD2 (5 bases). Germline values: CDR1 SGHRS, CDR2 YFSETQ. The CDR3 runs to 16 residues. The germline V and J ends were trimmed by 2 bases and 2 bases, with 15 bases remaining between them. CDR3 in amino acids: CASSFKRPPLTDTQYF. In nucleotides, the CDR3 is TGCGCCAGCAGCTTCAAGCGGCCACCCCTCACAGATACGCAGTATTTT.

This clonotype was observed many times. The rearrangement joins TRBV4-1 to TRBJ2-7; 8 bases fit TRBD1. V shed 0 bases and J 6 bases; nucleotides not matched to a gene: 1. CDR1 and CDR2 (germline): MGHRA, YSYEKL. This CDR3 region has 13 residues. CDR3 loop: CASSQDRGLEQYF. The CDR3 region has the DNA TGCGCCAGCAGCCAAGACAGGGGGCTCGAGCAGTACTTC.

The chain couples TRBV7-8 to TRBJ2-7; the D call may be TRBD1 or TRBD2 (5 bases each). The V end lost 5 bases, the J end lost 3 bases, and 11 bases lay between the germline ends. Per germline, CDR1 SGHVS and CDR2 FQNEAQ. The CDR3 has 13 amino acids. The CDR3 region is CASSPGTDYEQYF. The CDR3 DNA is TGTGCCAGCAGCCCGGGGACGGACTACGAGCAGTACTTC.

This chain joins TRBV6-5 and TRBJ2-1; the D gene is possibly TRBD2 (5 bases). Germline CDR1 and CDR2: MNHEY and SVGAGI. This CDR3 has 13 residues. V dropped 11 bases and J dropped 3 bases, with 14 bases sitting between them. The CDR3 nucleotides read TGTGCCGTCAAAGCCCGGGGCTACAATGAGCAGTTCTTC. It specifies CAVKARGYNEQFF.

The rearrangement joins TRBV7-9 to TRBJ1-6; the match to TRBD1 covers 7 bases. After removal of 0 bases from V and 11 bases from J, the junction contained 4 bases not matched to a gene. Per the germline V gene, CDR1 is SEHNR and CDR2 is FQNEAQ (reference sequence). The CDR3 covers 14 residues. The CDR3, as DNA: TGTGCCAGCAGCTTAGCCTCCACAGGGGCACCCCTCCACTTT. This gives the protein CASSLASTGAPLHF.

This chain joins TRBV9 and TRBJ2-1; no definite D call. This CDR3 comprises 15 residues. CDR1 and CDR2 from the germline V gene are SGDLS and YYNGEE. The V end was cut by 1 base, the J end by 8 bases, with 16 bases between. CDR3 bases: TGTGCCAGCAGCGTACAGCCTAATTCTTTCGATGAGCAGTTCTTC. It yields the protein CASSVQPNSFDEQFF.

This clonotype rates as medium-sized. V and J are TRBV7-3 and TRBJ1-5, with D possibly being TRBD1 (5 bases). Between the trimmed V and J ends, which lost 6 bases and 2 bases, there was a span of 8 bases. CDR3 length: 13 amino acids. Looked up from germline, CDR1 is SGHTA and CDR2 is FQGTGA. CDR3 DNA sequence: TGTGCCAGCAGTTCGACAGGCAATCAGCCCCAGCATTTT. It encodes CASSSTGNQPQHF.

The CDR3 is CATSEALGTSGHSTDTQYF. The CDR3, as DNA: TGTGCCACCAGTGAGGCCCTCGGTACTAGCGGGCATAGCACAGATACGCAGTATTTT. The chain links TRBV24-1 to TRBJ2-3, with 9 bases fitting TRBD2. Per germline, CDR1 KGHDR and CDR2 SFDVKD. The V gene end was trimmed by 4 bases and the J gene end by 0 bases; junction bases not matched to a gene: 13. The CDR3 covers 19 residues.

This clonotype was seen only a few times. V and J are TRBV15 and TRBJ1-2; 10 bases align to TRBD1. The CDR3 loop spans 13 amino acids. CDR1 and CDR2 (germline): LNHNV, YYDKDF (reference sequence). The V segment lost 5 bases and the J segment 4 bases; nucleotides outside the gene matches: 1. This chain's CDR3 is CATSGDRGYGYTF. The CDR3 DNA reads as TGTGCCACCAGCGGGGACAGGGGCTATGGCTACACCTTC.

This clonotype was recorded only once. J is TRBJ2-1 and V is TRBV28, with D unresolved. The V and J ends lost 4 bases and 5 bases respectively, with 12 bases between them. The CDR3 loop spans 14 amino acids. CDR1 and CDR2 from the germline V gene are MDHEN and SYDVKM. CDR3 region: CASSSSRVHNEQFF. CDR3 sequence (DNA): TGTGCCAGCAGTTCCAGCCGCGTACACAATGAGCAGTTCTTC.

The rearrangement joins TRBV20-1 to TRBJ2-1; 11 nucleotides line up with TRBD2. CDR1 DFQATT and CDR2 SNEGSKA come from the germline V gene (reference sequence). This CDR3 region has 15 residues. The CDR3 spells CSAGPKLGLAGEQFF. Here the CDR3 DNA reads TGCAGCGCTGGACCGAAACTCGGACTAGCGGGTGAGCAGTTCTTC.

This chain connects TRBV20-1 to TRBJ2-5, with D tentatively TRBD1 or TRBD2 (5 bases each). The end of the DNA aligns better with TRBJ2-7, so the J call may be wrong. Germline CDR1 is DFQATT and CDR2 is SNEGSKA (reference sequence). This CDR3 spans 12 amino acids. The CDR3 region has the DNA TGCAGTGCTACCCCAGGGAGCTACGAGCAGTACTTC. This codes for CSATPGSYEQYF.

This clonotype showed up many times. The CDR3 protein is CSATPEGREKLFF. DNA for the CDR3: TGCAGTGCTACCCCGGAGGGTCGGGAAAAACTGTTTTTT. The V call is TRBV20-1, the J call TRBJ1-4, with unresolved D. CDR3 length: 13 amino acids. Per the germline V gene, CDR1 is DFQATT and CDR2 is SNEGSKA (reference sequence). Trimming removed 4 bases at V and 8 bases at J, with 14 bases between.

This chain joins TRBV7-9 and TRBJ2-5, with D perhaps assigned TRBD1 or TRBD2 (5 bases each). V was trimmed by 1 base and J by 5 bases, leaving 14 bases between them. The CDR3 consists of 15 residues. Germline assignment: CDR1 SEHNR and CDR2 FQNEAQ (reference sequence). The chain's CDR3 is CASSLDGAKAETQYF. In nucleotides, the CDR3 is TGTGCCAGCAGCTTAGACGGGGCCAAGGCGGAGACCCAGTACTTC.

In its sample, this clonotype was seen a few times. The V and J genes are TRBV11-2 and TRBJ2-7; 15 positions agree with TRBD2. Trimming removed 5 bases from V and 7 bases from J; junction bases left unmatched: 12. CDR3 length equals 17 residues. Germline V gene data show CDR1 as SGHAT and CDR2 as FQNNGV. The CDR3, as DNA: TGTGCCAGCAGCCCACGGGGAGGACTAGCGGGAGGGCGAGAGCAGTACTTC. It yields the protein CASSPRGGLAGGREQYF. Filled out from reference TRBV11-2 and TRBJ2-7, the complete variable domain reads EAGVAQSPRYKIIEKRQSVAFWCNPISGHATLYWYQQILGQGPKLLIQFQNNGVVDDSQLPKDRFSAERLKGVDSTLKIQPAKLEDSAVYLCASSPRGGLAGGREQYFGPGTRLTVT.

This clonotype was found once. This chain joins TRBV7-2 and TRBJ1-2; weak D call: TRBD1 (5 bases). This CDR3 is built from 14 residues. From germline, CDR1 is SGHTA and CDR2 FQGNSA. V lost 6 bases and J 7 bases, leaving 18 bases between the germline ends. CDR3 loop: CASREDRGYFGYTF. In nucleotides, the CDR3 is TGTGCCAGCAGGGAAGACCGGGGGTATTTTGGCTACACCTTC.

The chain uses TRBV7-2 and TRBJ2-3, with 7 bases that match TRBD2. The V segment lost 1 base and the J segment 6 bases; nucleotides outside the gene matches: 7. This CDR3 has 15 amino acids. Per germline, CDR1 SGHTA and CDR2 FQGNSA. The CDR3 bases are TGTGCCAGCAGCTTAGTCTGGGGAGGGAGTGATACGCAGTATTTT. Protein sequence: CASSLVWGGSDTQYF.

The gene calls are TRBV7-2 and TRBJ2-7, with unresolved D. The CDR3 runs to 12 residues. Trimming pared 4 bases from V and 3 bases from J, leaving 7 bases between. Germline CDR1 is SGHTA and CDR2 is FQGNSA. In DNA, the CDR3 is TGTGCCAGCAGCTCTCGGGTCTACGAGCAGTACTTC. Translation gives CASSSRVYEQYF.

The chain uses TRBV7-2 and TRBJ2-3; 15 bases are a match to TRBD2. The CDR3 length is 17 residues. V was clipped by 8 bases and J by 3 bases; unmatched bases: 9. Germline V gene sequence: CDR1 SGHTA, CDR2 FQGNSA. The CDR3 region has the DNA TGTGCCAGCGCCCCGGGACTAGCGGGAGGACGGACAGATACGCAGTATTTT. Its translation is CASAPGLAGGRTDTQYF.

The J gene is TRBJ2-7, the V gene TRBV25-1, with unresolved D. CDR3 length: 14 amino acids. Germline CDR1 MGHDK, CDR2 SYGVNS. V was clipped by 6 bases and J by 5 bases, with 17 bases between them. CDR3 coding DNA: TGTGCCAGCAGCGAGTCTAGAGGTTTAAACGAGCAGTACTTC. Amino acids: CASSESRGLNEQYF.

With respect to this clonotype: The germline gene is not matched at one end of the junction; a read error may be the cause. This chain links TRBV7-8 with TRBJ2-1, with TRBD2 matching over 13 bases. Germline CDR1 and CDR2: SGHVS and FQNEAQ. The CDR3 loop spans 17 amino acids. In nucleotides, the CDR3 is TGCGCCAGCAGCCACGGACTAGCGGGAGTGGTCTACAATGAGCAGTTCTTC. This sequence encodes CASSHGLAGVVYNEQFF.

This clonotype qualifies as medium-sized. The chain combines TRBV29-1 with TRBJ2-2; D not resolved. The V gene's germline CDR1 is SQVTM and CDR2 ANQGSEA. Trimming cost V 1 base and J 4 bases, with 4 bases left between them. The CDR3 length is 12 residues. CDR3 DNA: TGCAGCGTTGAAGGAAGCACCGGGGAGCTGTTTTTT. It specifies CSVEGSTGELFF.

The V gene is TRBV19, the J gene TRBJ1-5; tentatively, D is TRBD1 (6 bases). The germline gives CDR1 LNHDA, CDR2 SQIVND (reference sequence). This CDR3 region has 14 residues. Trimming cost V 5 bases and J 4 bases, with 12 bases left between them. CDR3 DNA sequence: TGTGCCAGTAGTCCACAGGGACGGAATCAGCCCCAGCATTTT. It encodes CASSPQGRNQPQHF.

The J gene is TRBJ1-3, the V gene TRBV9; D remains ambiguous. Per the germline V gene, CDR1 is SGDLS and CDR2 is YYNGEE. CDR3 length: 13 amino acids. V was cut by 2 bases and J by 8 bases, with 11 bases left in between. The CDR3 DNA reads TGTGCCAGCAGCGTTGCTCCCGAAGACACCATATATTTT. Amino acids: CASSVAPEDTIYF.

The chain carries TRBV20-1 and TRBJ2-2, with TRBD2 identical over 8 bases. CDR1 is DFQATT, CDR2 SNEGSKA, per germline (reference sequence). The trim removed 6 bases at V and 4 bases at J, leaving 7 bases unmatched. The CDR3 spans 14 residues. The CDR3 here is CSAPSGRVTGELFF. The CDR3 DNA reads TGCAGTGCACCCAGCGGGAGAGTCACCGGGGAGCTGTTTTTT.

This clonotype was counted between two and nine times. The rearrangement links TRBV6-1 to TRBJ1-5; D remains ambiguous. V lost 0 bases and J lost 9, with 15 bases in between. This CDR3 comprises 15 residues. Germline CDR1 MNHNS, CDR2 SASEGT. CDR3 DNA sequence: TGTGCCAGCAGTGAAGCACCCGAGTTTGGTCTGCCCCAGCATTTT. Translating gives CASSEAPEFGLPQHF.